The present T cell receptor beta chain was sequenced within a study of regulatory T cells in long-lasting Graves disease. Study outcomes and limitations: Public clonotype sharing was higher in persistent than newly diagnosed patients.

Time point in this sample: newly diagnosed GD, antithyroid drugs for less than 3 months. Generation of the TCR library employed RNA extracted from PBMCs. Investigators report Graves' disease was diagnosed under American Thyroid Association guidelines. The CDR3 is made up of 16 amino acids. V lost 4 bases and J lost 10; bases outside the gene matches: 17. The V gene's germline CDR1 is SGHRS and CDR2 YFSETQ. This clonotype was observed at least ten times. Its target is unknown. iRepertoire HTBI primers and Arm-PCR of CDR3 regions built TCR beta libraries. TCRdb processed the multiplex PCR reads anew with MiXCR; each CDR3 protein has one entry. The sample shows hundreds of thousands of distinct CDR3 sequences, roughly 14% of them seen only once. These data also featured in a second study, about T cells in Graves' hyperthyroidism and ophthalmopathy. Per that study: HTBI primers drove first-round RT-PCR of the TCR CDR3. In the blood, most expanded thyroid clonotypes above 0.001 appeared as well.

The chain links TRBV5-1 to TRBJ2-1, with 7 bases fitting TRBD1. Sequences were derived from peripheral blood mononuclear cells (PBMCs), sampled at new diagnosis, from a patient treated with antithyroid drugs. This clonotype originated in a man aged 30-40 years with Graves disease. The CDR3 region is CASSRDTGAVKEEQFF. In DNA form, the CDR3 reads TGCGCCAGCAGCCGAGACACAGGGGCTGTTAAGGAGGAGCAGTTCTTC.